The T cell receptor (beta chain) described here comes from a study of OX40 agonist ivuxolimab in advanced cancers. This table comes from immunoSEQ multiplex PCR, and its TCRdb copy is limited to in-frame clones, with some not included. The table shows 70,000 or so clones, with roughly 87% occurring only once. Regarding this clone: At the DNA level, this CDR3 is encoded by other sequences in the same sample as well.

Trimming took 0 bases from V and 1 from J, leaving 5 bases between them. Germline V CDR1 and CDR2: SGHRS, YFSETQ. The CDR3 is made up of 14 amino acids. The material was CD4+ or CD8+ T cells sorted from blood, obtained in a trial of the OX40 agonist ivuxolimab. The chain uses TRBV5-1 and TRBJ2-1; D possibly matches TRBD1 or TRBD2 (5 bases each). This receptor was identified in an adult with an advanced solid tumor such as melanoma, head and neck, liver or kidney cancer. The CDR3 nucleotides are TGCGCCAGCAGCTTGGGGGGGTCCTACAATGAGCAGTTCTTC. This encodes CASSLGGSYNEQFF.